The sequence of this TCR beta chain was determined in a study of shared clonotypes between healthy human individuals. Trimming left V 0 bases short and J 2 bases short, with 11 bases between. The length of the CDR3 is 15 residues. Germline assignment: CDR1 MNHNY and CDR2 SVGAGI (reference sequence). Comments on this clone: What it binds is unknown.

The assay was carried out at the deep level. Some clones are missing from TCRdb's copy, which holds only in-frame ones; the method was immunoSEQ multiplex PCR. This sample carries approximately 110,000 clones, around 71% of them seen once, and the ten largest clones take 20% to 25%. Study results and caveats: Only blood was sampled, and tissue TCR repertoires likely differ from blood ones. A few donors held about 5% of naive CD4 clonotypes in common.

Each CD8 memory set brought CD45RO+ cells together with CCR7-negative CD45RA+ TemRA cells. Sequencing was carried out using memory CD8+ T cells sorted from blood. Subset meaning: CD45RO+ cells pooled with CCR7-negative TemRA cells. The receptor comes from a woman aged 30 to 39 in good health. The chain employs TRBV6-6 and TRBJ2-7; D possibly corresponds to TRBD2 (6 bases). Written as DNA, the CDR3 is TGTGCCAGCAGTTACTCAAGACTAGGCCCCTACGAGCAGTACTTC. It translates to CASSYSRLGPYEQYF.